This T cell receptor beta chain was obtained from a study of regulatory T cells in long-lasting Graves disease. This clonotype has more than one count but fewer than ten. The antigen remains undetermined. Arm-PCR of CDR3 regions and iRepertoire HTBI primers were used to build TCR beta libraries. Original data processing: About 62 TRBV and about 14 TRBJ segments were identified across samples. TCRdb passed the multiplex PCR reads through MiXCR, listing each CDR3 protein once. The V and J calls, along with clone size, are taken from TCRdb and not from the paper's own processing. The table has around 420,000 distinct CDR3 sequences, 14% to 15% seen once; the top ten hold about 8.2%. The sample's time point: newly diagnosed GD, antithyroid drugs for less than 3 months. The TCR library used RNA extracted from PBMCs. Findings and limits, study-wide: Newly diagnosed patients shared 1,000 or so public clonotypes; persistent patients shared about 2,500.

The CDR3 consists of 14 residues. Germline CDR1 reads LNHNV; CDR2 reads YYDKDF (reference sequence). V was cut by 0 bases and J by 3 bases, with 8 bases left in between. These data are also associated with another study on T cells in Graves' hyperthyroidism and ophthalmopathy. That work contributes: Researchers ran a first-round RT-PCR on the TCR CDR3 using the HTBI primer set. Most clonotypes expanded in the thyroid (above 0.001) were also present in blood.

Sample: peripheral blood mononuclear cells (PBMCs), taken at new diagnosis, from a patient treated with antithyroid drugs. The chain couples TRBV15 to TRBJ1-1; no firm D call. This receptor was identified in a woman between 35 and 50 years old with Graves disease. CDR3 DNA: TGTGCCACCAGCAGAGATCGGGGTGACACTGAAGCTTTCTTT. Translation: CATSRDRGDTEAFF.